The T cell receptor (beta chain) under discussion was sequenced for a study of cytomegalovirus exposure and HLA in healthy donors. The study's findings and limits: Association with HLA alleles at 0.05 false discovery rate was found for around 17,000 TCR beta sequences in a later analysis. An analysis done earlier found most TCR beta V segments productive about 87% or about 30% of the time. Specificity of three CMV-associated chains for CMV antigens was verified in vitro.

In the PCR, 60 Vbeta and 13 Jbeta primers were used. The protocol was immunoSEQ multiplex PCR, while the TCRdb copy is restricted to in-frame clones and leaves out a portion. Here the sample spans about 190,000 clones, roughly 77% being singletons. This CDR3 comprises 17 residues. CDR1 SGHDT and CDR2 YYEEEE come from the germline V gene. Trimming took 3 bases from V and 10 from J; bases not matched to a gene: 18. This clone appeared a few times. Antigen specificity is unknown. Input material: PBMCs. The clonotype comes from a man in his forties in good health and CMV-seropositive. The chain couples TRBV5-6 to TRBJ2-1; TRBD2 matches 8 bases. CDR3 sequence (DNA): TGTGCCAGCAGCTGGGGGGATCGGGGGGGGGATCGGGGGGAGCAGTTCTTC. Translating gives CASSWGDRGGDRGEQFF.